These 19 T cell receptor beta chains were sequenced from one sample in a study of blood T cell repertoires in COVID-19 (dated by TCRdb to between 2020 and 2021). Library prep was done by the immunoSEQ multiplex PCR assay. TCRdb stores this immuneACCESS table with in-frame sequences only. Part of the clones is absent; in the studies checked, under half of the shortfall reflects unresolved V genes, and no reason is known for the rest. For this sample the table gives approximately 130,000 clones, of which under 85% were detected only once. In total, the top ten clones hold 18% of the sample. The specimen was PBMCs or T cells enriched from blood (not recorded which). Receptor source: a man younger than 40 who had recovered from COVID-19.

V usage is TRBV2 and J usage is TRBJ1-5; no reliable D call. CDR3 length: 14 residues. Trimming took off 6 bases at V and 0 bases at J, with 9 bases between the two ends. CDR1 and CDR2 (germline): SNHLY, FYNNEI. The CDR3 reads CASSETNSNQPQHF. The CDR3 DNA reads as TGTGCCAGCAGCGAAACAAATAGCAATCAGCCCCAGCATTTT.

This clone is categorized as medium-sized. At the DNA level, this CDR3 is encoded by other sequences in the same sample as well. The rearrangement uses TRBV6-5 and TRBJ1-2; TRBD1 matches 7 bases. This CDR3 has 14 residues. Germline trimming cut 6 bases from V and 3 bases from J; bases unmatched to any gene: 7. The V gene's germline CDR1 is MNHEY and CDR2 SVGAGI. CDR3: CASRGDREDYGYTF. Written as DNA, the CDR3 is TGTGCCAGCAGGGGTGACAGGGAGGACTATGGCTACACCTTC.

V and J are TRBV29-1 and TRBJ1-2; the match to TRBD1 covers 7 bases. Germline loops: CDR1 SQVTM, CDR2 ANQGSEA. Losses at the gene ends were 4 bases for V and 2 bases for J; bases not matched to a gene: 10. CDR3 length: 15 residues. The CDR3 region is CSVALRAGGNYGYTF. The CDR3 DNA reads TGCAGCGTTGCCCTCCGGGCAGGGGGAAACTATGGCTACACCTTC.

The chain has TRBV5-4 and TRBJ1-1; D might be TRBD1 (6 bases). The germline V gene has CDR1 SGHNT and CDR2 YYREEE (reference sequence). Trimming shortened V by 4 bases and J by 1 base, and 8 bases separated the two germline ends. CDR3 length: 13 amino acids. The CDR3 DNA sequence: TGTGCCAGCAGCGCACAGGGGAACACTGAAGCTTTCTTT. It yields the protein CASSAQGNTEAFF.

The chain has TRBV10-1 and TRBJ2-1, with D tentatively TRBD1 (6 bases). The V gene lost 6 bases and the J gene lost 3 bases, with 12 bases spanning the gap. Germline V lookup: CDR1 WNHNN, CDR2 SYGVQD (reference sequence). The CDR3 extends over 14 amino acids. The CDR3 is CASSTGSGYNEQFF. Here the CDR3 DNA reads TGCGCCAGCAGCACAGGGTCTGGCTACAATGAGCAGTTCTTC.

The CDR3 sequence: CASSCLQETQYF. CDR3 DNA sequence: TGTGCCAGCAGCTGTCTCCAAGAGACCCAGTACTTC. The J gene is TRBJ2-5, the V gene TRBV11-3, with unresolved D. V was pared by 4 bases and J by 1 base, with 4 bases between. The CDR3 contains 12 residues. Germline assignment: CDR1 SGHNT and CDR2 YENEEA.

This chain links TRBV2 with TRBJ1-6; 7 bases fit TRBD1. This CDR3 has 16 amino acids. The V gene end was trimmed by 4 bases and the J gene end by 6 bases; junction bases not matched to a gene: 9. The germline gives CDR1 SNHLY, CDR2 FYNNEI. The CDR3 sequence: CASSADRVSGNSPLHF. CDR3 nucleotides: TGTGCCAGCAGTGCCGACAGGGTGTCTGGTAATTCACCCCTCCACTTT.

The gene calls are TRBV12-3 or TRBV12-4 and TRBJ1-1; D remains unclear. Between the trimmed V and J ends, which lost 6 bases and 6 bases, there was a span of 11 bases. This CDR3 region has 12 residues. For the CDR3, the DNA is TGTGCCAGCAGCCTCCAGGTGTCTGAAGCTTTCTTT. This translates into CASSLQVSEAFF.

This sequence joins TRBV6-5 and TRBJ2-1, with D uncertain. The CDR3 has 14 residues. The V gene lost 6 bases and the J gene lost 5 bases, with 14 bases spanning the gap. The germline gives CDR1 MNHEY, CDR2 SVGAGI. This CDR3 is CASRAHLGDNEQFF. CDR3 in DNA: TGTGCCAGCAGGGCCCACTTGGGCGACAATGAGCAGTTCTTC.

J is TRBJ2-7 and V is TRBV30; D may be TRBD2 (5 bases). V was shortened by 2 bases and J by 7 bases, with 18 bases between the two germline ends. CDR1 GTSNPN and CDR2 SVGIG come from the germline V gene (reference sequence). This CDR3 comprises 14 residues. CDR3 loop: CAWSRASSLREQYF. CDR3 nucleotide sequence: TGTGCCTGGAGTAGGGCTAGCTCACTTAGGGAGCAGTACTTC.

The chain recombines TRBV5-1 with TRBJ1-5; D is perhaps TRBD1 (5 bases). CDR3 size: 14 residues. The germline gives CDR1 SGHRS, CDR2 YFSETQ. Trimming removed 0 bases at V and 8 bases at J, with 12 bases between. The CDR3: CASSLGQGHEPQHF. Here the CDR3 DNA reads TGCGCCAGCAGCTTGGGCCAGGGCCATGAGCCCCAGCATTTT.

CDR3 nucleotide sequence: TGTGCCAGCAGTCAAAGAGGGCCGAACACTGAAGCTTTCTTT. Encoded protein: CASSQRGPNTEAFF. This chain links TRBV2 with TRBJ1-1; D remains ambiguous. The CDR3 totals 14 residues. CDR1 SNHLY and CDR2 FYNNEI come from the germline V gene. The V gene lost 5 bases and the J gene lost 1 base, with 11 bases spanning the gap.

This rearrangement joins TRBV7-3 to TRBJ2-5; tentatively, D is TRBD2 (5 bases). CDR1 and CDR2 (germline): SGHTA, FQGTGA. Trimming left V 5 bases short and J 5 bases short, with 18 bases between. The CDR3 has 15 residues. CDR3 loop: CASSPFSRGRETQYF. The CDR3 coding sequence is TGTGCCAGCAGCCCATTCTCCCGGGGAAGGGAGACCCAGTACTTC.

Here the CDR3 DNA reads TGCAGTGCTAGTCCGGGCGTAGCGGGCGTCAATGAGCAGTTCTTC. It codes for CSASPGVAGVNEQFF. The chain links TRBV20-1 to TRBJ2-1, with TRBD2 matching 7 bases. V lost 3 bases to trimming and J lost 6 bases; unmatched junction nucleotides: 11. Germline CDR1 is DFQATT and CDR2 is SNEGSKA (reference sequence). This CDR3 comprises 15 residues.

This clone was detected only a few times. The CDR3 loop reads CSVYPPGQMVGELFF. CDR3 DNA: TGCAGCGTCTATCCCCCGGGACAGATGGTCGGGGAGCTGTTTTTT. The rearrangement links TRBV29-1 to TRBJ2-2; TRBD1 matches 7 bases. The CDR3 sequence is 15 residues long. Germline assignment: CDR1 SQVTM and CDR2 ANQGSEA. J lost 7 bases, V lost 6 bases, and 14 bases had no gene match.

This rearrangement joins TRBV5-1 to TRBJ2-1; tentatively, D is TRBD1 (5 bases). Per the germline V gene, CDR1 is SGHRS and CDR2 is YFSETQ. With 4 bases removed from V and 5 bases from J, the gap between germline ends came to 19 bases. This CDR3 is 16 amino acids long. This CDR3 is CASSPFRQGRNNEQFF. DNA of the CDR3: TGCGCCAGCAGCCCCTTCAGGCAGGGCCGTAACAATGAGCAGTTCTTC.

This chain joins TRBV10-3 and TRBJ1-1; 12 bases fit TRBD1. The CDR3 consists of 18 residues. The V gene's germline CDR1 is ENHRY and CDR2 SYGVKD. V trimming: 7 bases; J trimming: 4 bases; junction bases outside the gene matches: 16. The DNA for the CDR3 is TGTGCCATCACCTCGAACCCGGGACAGGGGGCGAGTAGCACTGAAGCTTTCTTT. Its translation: CAITSNPGQGASSTEAFF.

The CDR3 DNA is TGTGCCAGCAGTGTTAGAGGGGGCGCGGATGGCTACACCTTC. Translating gives CASSVRGGADGYTF. J is TRBJ1-2 and V is TRBV2; 7 nucleotides match TRBD1. This CDR3 is built from 14 residues. V dropped 4 bases and J dropped 6; count of bases not matched to a gene: 8. The germline V gene has CDR1 SNHLY and CDR2 FYNNEI.

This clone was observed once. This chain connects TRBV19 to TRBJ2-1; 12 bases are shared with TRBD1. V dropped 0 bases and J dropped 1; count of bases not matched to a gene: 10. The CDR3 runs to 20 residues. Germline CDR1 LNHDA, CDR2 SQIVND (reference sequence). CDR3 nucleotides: TGTGCCAGTAGTATAGATGGGAGAGGGACAGGGGGCGGGTCCTACAATGAGCAGTTCTTC. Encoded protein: CASSIDGRGTGGGSYNEQFF.